The sequence of this T cell receptor beta chain was determined in a study of T cells in Graves' hyperthyroidism and ophthalmopathy. Many counts were recorded for this clonotype. Those patients with uncontrolled infection, other autoimmune disease, pregnancy or lactation were excluded. RNA transcripts were the template for amplifying TCR beta CDR3 regions. HTBI primers were employed in a first-round RT-PCR of the TCR CDR3. Each CDR3 protein gets one entry after TCRdb re-called the multiplex PCR reads with MiXCR. The sample records hundreds of thousands of distinct CDR3 sequences, around a quarter being singletons. The TCR originated in a woman in her thirties with Graves' ophthalmopathy. The specimen was blood.

CDR3 residues: CASSSQIIGSTEAFF. The CDR3, as DNA: TGCGCCAGCAGCTCCCAAATTATAGGGAGCACTGAAGCTTTCTTT. The gene calls are TRBV5-1 and TRBJ1-1; D is unclear. The V end was cut by 3 bases, the J end by 4 bases, with 16 bases between. This CDR3 is 15 amino acids long. The germline CDR1 and CDR2 sequences are SGHRS and YFSETQ.